Below, one T cell receptor beta chain is given with its context. This CDR3 is 15 amino acids long. The V and J ends lost 3 bases and 7 bases respectively, with 19 bases between them. Germline V gene lookup returns CDR1 SGHRS and CDR2 YFSETQ. The record originates from a study of cytomegalovirus exposure and HLA in healthy donors. The primer mix had 60 Vbeta and 13 Jbeta primers. Assay: immunoSEQ multiplex PCR; the TCRdb copy retains only in-frame clones and omits some. The sample lists some 140,000 clones; about 68% were seen once. The sequence was collected from a man aged 25-45 years in good health and CMV-seronegative. J is TRBJ1-1 and V is TRBV5-1, with D possibly TRBD1 on 5 matching bases. Sequences were obtained from PBMCs. Written as DNA, the CDR3 is TGCGCCAGCAGCTGGGGGGTGGGAGAAGTCGGTGAAGCTTTCTTT. Translating it yields CASSWGVGEVGEAFF.